A single sample is the source of the 11 T cell receptor beta chains below, sequenced in a study of cytomegalovirus exposure and HLA in healthy donors. PCR used 60 Vbeta primers and 13 Jbeta primers. Data came from immunoSEQ multiplex PCR; TCRdb stores just in-frame clones and leaves some out. Of 150,000 to 200,000 clones listed, approximately 78% are singletons. Sequencing used PBMCs. The receptors were gathered from a woman between 50 and 59 years old in good health and CMV-seropositive.

With regard to this clone: The junction departs from the called germline gene at one end, perhaps through a read error. This chain joins TRBV7-2 and TRBJ2-5; 10 bases match TRBD2. The J call may be wrong; the DNA end is better matched by TRBJ2-7. Germline V CDR1 and CDR2: SGHTA, FQGNSA. The CDR3 spans 14 residues. The CDR3 sequence: CASRLAGGAYEQYF. DNA for the CDR3: TGTGCCAGCAGGTTAGCGGGAGGAGCCTACGAGCAGTACTTC.

This clone appeared a single time. The V and J genes are TRBV29-1 and TRBJ2-5; the match to TRBD1 covers 8 bases. CDR3 length equals 13 residues. The germline gives CDR1 SQVTM, CDR2 ANQGSEA. With V trimmed by 3 bases and J by 1 base, 1 base remained unmatched. The CDR3 spells CSVDGTGQETQYF. The CDR3 region has the DNA TGCAGCGTTGATGGGACAGGCCAAGAGACCCAGTACTTC.

The gene calls are TRBV28 and TRBJ2-7; D possibly corresponds to TRBD2 (5 bases). Germline loops: CDR1 MDHEN, CDR2 SYDVKM. The V and J ends lost 0 bases and 6 bases respectively, with 9 bases between them. This CDR3 spans 13 amino acids. As DNA, the CDR3 is TGTGCCAGCAGTTTATGGGGAGAGGGCGAGCAGTACTTC. This gives the protein CASSLWGEGEQYF. The complete variable domain, with remaining parts taken from reference TRBV28 and TRBJ2-7, reads DVKVTQSSRYLVKRTGEKVFLECVQDMDHENMFWYRQDPGLGLRLIYFSYDVKMKEKGDIPEGYSVSREKKERFSLILESASTNQTSMYLCASSLWGEGEQYFGPGTRLTVT.

For the CDR3, the DNA is TGCGCCAGCAGCAAGACAGTTAACTATGGCTACACCTTC. It translates to CASSKTVNYGYTF. V is TRBV4-1 and J is TRBJ1-2; tentative D call: TRBD1 (5 bases). CDR3 length equals 13 residues. V was trimmed by 5 bases and J by 1 base, leaving 8 bases between them. From germline, CDR1 is MGHRA and CDR2 YSYEKL.

V gene TRBV5-1 combines with J gene TRBJ2-1, with 10 nucleotides matching TRBD2. J was trimmed by 8 bases and V by 5 bases; bases with no gene match: 13. The CDR3 sequence is 16 residues long. From germline, CDR1 is SGHRS and CDR2 YFSETQ. CDR3 in amino acids: CASRRAGTSVGHEQFF. For the CDR3, the DNA is TGCGCCAGCAGACGGGCCGGGACTAGCGTGGGACATGAGCAGTTCTTC.

The chain recombines TRBV15 with TRBJ1-5; 8 bases map to TRBD1. Per germline, CDR1 LNHNV and CDR2 YYDKDF (reference sequence). V gave up 3 bases and J gave up 3 bases; unmatched junction bases: 16. CDR3 length: 19 amino acids. This chain's CDR3 is CATSRDRDAGLGSNQPQHF. The DNA for the CDR3 is TGTGCCACCAGCAGGGACAGGGACGCGGGGTTGGGGTCCAATCAGCCCCAGCATTTT.

V gene TRBV5-1 combines with J gene TRBJ1-4; TRBD1 is a possible D gene (6 bases). The CDR3 spans 15 residues. With 0 bases removed from V and 0 bases from J, the gap between germline ends came to 6 bases. Germline loops: CDR1 SGHRS, CDR2 YFSETQ. The DNA for the CDR3 is TGCGCCAGCAGCTTGGGGACAGCAACTAATGAAAAACTGTTTTTT. It codes for CASSLGTATNEKLFF. The complete variable domain, with remaining parts taken from reference TRBV5-1 and TRBJ1-4, reads KAGVTQTPRYLIKTRGQQVTLSCSPISGHRSVSWYQQTPGQGLQFLFEYFSETQRNKGNFPGRFSGRQFSNSRSEMNVSTLELGDSALYLCASSLGTATNEKLFFGSGTQLSVL.

The chain carries TRBV7-2 and TRBJ2-6; 9 bases are shared with TRBD1. This CDR3 contains 16 residues. Germline V CDR1 and CDR2: SGHTA, FQGNSA. V dropped 4 bases and J dropped 2; count of bases not matched to a gene: 3. CDR3 protein: CASSSRQGAGANVLTF. CDR3 DNA: TGTGCCAGCAGCTCGCGACAGGGGGCTGGGGCCAACGTCCTGACTTTC. Complete variable domain (other parts from reference TRBV7-2 and TRBJ2-6): GAGVSQSPSNKVTEKGKDVELRCDPISGHTALYWYRQSLGQGLEFLIYFQGNSAPDKSGLPSDRFSAERTGGSVSTLTIQRTQQEDSAVYLCASSSRQGAGANVLTFGAGSRLTVL.

This clone was picked up one time. V usage is TRBV7-9 and J usage is TRBJ2-4; 8 bases are shared with TRBD2. V shed 7 bases, J shed 15 bases, and the junction held 8 bases outside the gene matches. Germline CDR1 SEHNR, CDR2 FQNEAQ (reference sequence). This CDR3 has 11 amino acids. CDR3: CASTSGGGLYF. The CDR3 DNA reads as TGTGCCAGCACCTCGGGGGGGGGCTTGTACTTC.

This chain connects TRBV10-3 to TRBJ2-3, with D uncertain. Germline V lookup: CDR1 ENHRY, CDR2 SYGVKD. This CDR3 has 14 amino acids. V lost 2 bases to trimming and J lost 2 bases, with 8 bases between them. The CDR3: CAISEGQDTDTQYF. The CDR3 bases are TGTGCCATCAGTGAGGGCCAAGACACAGATACGCAGTATTTT.

V gene TRBV4-1 combines with J gene TRBJ1-4; D call uncertain. The ends were cut back, 4 bases at V and 2 bases at J, with 14 bases in the middle. This CDR3 is 16 amino acids long. CDR1 MGHRA and CDR2 YSYEKL come from the germline V gene. CDR3 nucleotides: TGCGCCAGCAGCCCTGTGGGTCAGGCGACTAATGAAAAACTGTTTTTT. This sequence encodes CASSPVGQATNEKLFF.